This TCR beta chain stems from a study of blood T cell repertoires in COVID-19. Study-level information: Some COVID-19 samples were acute and others convalescent; all came from the United States, Italy and Spain. T cells, B-cell-depleted T cells, or PBMCs supplied cDNA or gDNA.

Per the authors' pipeline: Reference gene primer amplification in the assay estimated nucleated cell counts. The assay was immunoSEQ multiplex PCR, and TCRdb's table has in-frame clones only and misses some. That table is the source of V, J and clone size, and D and trimming were worked out from the DNA. The top ten hold more than 0.95% of the sample, which has about 210,000 clones, about 90% seen once. The clonotype originates from a man in his thirties or forties with acute or convalescent COVID-19. The sequencing input was peripheral blood.

The CDR3 DNA sequence: TGCGCCAGCAGCTTGGATCCAGGTGTCGACGGCTACACCTTC. It yields the protein CASSLDPGVDGYTF. This chain connects TRBV5-1 to TRBJ1-2; unclear D gene. V was cut by 0 bases and J by 8 bases, with 14 bases left in between. There are 14 residues in the CDR3. Germline CDR1 reads SGHRS; CDR2 reads YFSETQ.